One and the same sample provided the 27 T cell receptor beta chains below, sequenced in a study of memory CD4+ T cells and cytomegalovirus serostatus. Libraries were prepared by immunoSEQ multiplex PCR; TCRdb keeps only in-frame clonotypes and omits some of them. The table has 46,000 or so clones, over 70% seen once. Single viable CD3+CD4+CD8-CD45RO+ cells were sorted as the memory CD4+ T cells. Sequences were obtained from memory CD4+ T cells from blood. These receptors all come from an adult in good health and CMV-seronegative.

This chain connects TRBV5-6 to TRBJ1-5; 12 nucleotides align to TRBD1. Germline CDR1 reads SGHDT; CDR2 reads YYEEEE. The CDR3 spans 18 residues. V lost 4 bases to trimming and J lost 5 bases; unmatched junction nucleotides: 13. CDR3 in DNA: TGTGCCAGCAGCGCCACTCCGGGACAGGGGGCGGGATATCAGCCCCAGCATTTT. Protein: CASSATPGQGAGYQPQHF.

In its sample, this clone was seen once. The V and J genes are TRBV11-3 and TRBJ2-5; 10 nucleotides match TRBD1. Germline CDR1 is SGHNT and CDR2 is YENEEA. With V trimmed by 5 bases and J by 2 bases, 5 bases remained unmatched. The CDR3 is 15 amino acids. CDR3 region: CASSLRTGGQETQYF. The CDR3, as DNA: TGTGCCAGCAGCCTTCGGACAGGGGGACAAGAGACCCAGTACTTC.

The chain is built from TRBV7-8 and TRBJ1-2, with TRBD1 identical over 8 bases. Germline-derived CDR1 and CDR2 are SGHVS and FQNEAQ. The CDR3 consists of 18 residues. The V and J ends lost 2 bases and 0 bases, in that order; junction bases with no gene match: 11. The CDR3 spells CASSLLRDRRSTNYGYTF. The CDR3 region has the DNA TGTGCCAGCAGCTTACTTAGGGACAGGAGGTCGACTAACTATGGCTACACCTTC.

The V call is TRBV6-5, the J call TRBJ1-2; D is unclear. The V gene's germline CDR1 is MNHEY and CDR2 SVGAGI. Trimming pared 6 bases from V and 3 bases from J, leaving 11 bases between. The CDR3 has 13 amino acids. The CDR3 DNA reads TGTGCCAGCAGCCTCGGGGTTTACTATGGCTACACCTTC. Its protein product is CASSLGVYYGYTF.

The genes are TRBV2 and TRBJ2-3; 7 bases map to TRBD1. V lost 6 bases to trimming and J lost 9 bases; unmatched junction nucleotides: 6. The germline V gene encodes CDR1 SNHLY and CDR2 FYNNEI. This CDR3 spans 12 amino acids. The CDR3 reads CASRLGQDTQYF. The CDR3 DNA follows: TGTGCCAGCAGGTTAGGACAGGACACGCAGTATTTT.

J is TRBJ1-2 and V is TRBV7-6; the D gene is possibly TRBD1 (5 bases). Germline V CDR1 and CDR2: SGHVS, FNYEAQ. The V and J ends lost 0 bases and 8 bases respectively, with 10 bases between them. CDR3 size: 13 residues. CDR3 residues: CASSLAGGEGYTF. The CDR3 nucleotides are TGTGCCAGCAGCTTAGCGGGGGGTGAGGGCTACACCTTC. Variable domain in full (rest from reference TRBV7-6 and TRBJ1-2): GAGVSQSPRYKVTKRGQDVALRCDPISGHVSLYWYRQALGQGPEFLTYFNYEAQQDKSGLPNDRFSAERPEGSISTLTIQRTEQRDSAMYRCASSLAGGEGYTFGSGTRLTVV.

This chain uses TRBV2 with TRBJ1-5; 12 nucleotides agree with TRBD1. Germline assignment: CDR1 SNHLY and CDR2 FYNNEI. The ends lost 4 bases at V and 6 bases at J; junction bases unmatched: 4. There are 15 residues in the CDR3. The CDR3 DNA reads as TGTGCCAGCAGTGGGGGACAGGGGGCGATTCAGCCCCAGCATTTT. Translating it yields CASSGGQGAIQPQHF.

This sequence joins TRBV19 and TRBJ2-5; 11 bases map to TRBD2. This CDR3 comprises 15 residues. V was pared by 2 bases and J by 3 bases, with 2 bases of the junction left unmatched. Germline CDR1 is LNHDA and CDR2 is SQIVND (reference sequence). CDR3 protein: CASSISSGGEETQYF. The CDR3 DNA reads TGTGCCAGTAGTATAAGTAGCGGGGGGGAAGAGACCCAGTACTTC.

The rearrangement uses TRBV9 and TRBJ1-4, with 9 bases matching TRBD1. CDR1 SGDLS and CDR2 YYNGEE come from the germline V gene. With 4 bases clipped from V and 8 bases from J, the junction kept 6 bases outside the gene matches. The CDR3 is 14 amino acids. The CDR3: CASSPRQGGEKLFF. CDR3 bases: TGTGCCAGCAGCCCCCGACAGGGGGGCGAAAAACTGTTTTTT.

CDR3 nucleotide sequence: TGTGCCATCAGTGAGTCGGCACGGGACAGGCCCTACAATGAGCAGTTCTTC. Protein product: CAISESARDRPYNEQFF. The chain carries TRBV10-3 and TRBJ2-1; TRBD1 agrees at 8 bases. The CDR3 runs 17 residues. Germline V gene lookup returns CDR1 ENHRY and CDR2 SYGVKD. Germline trimming cut 0 bases from V and 2 bases from J; bases unmatched to any gene: 6.

A remark on this clone: A junction boundary mismatches the germline segment, possibly from a read error. This rearrangement joins TRBV7-3 to TRBJ2-5; D not certain. The length of the CDR3 is 13 residues. Per germline, CDR1 SGHTA and CDR2 FQGTGA. The chain's CDR3 is CASSLTPQETQYF. CDR3 DNA sequence: TGTGCCAGCAGCCTAACCCCGCAAGAGACCCAGTACTTC.

This clone came up once. V usage is TRBV7-8 and J usage is TRBJ1-1; TRBD1 is a possible D gene (5 bases). Germline CDR1 reads SGHVS; CDR2 reads FQNEAQ. With 1 base removed from V and 1 base from J, the gap between germline ends came to 13 bases. CDR3 length: 16 amino acids. The CDR3 nucleotides read TGTGCCAGCAGCTTAGTTTGGGCAGGGACGAACACTGAAGCTTTCTTT. Translated, it gives CASSLVWAGTNTEAFF.

The J gene is TRBJ1-6, the V gene TRBV5-3; D is perhaps TRBD1 (6 bases). TRBV5-3 is an open reading frame, and its role is uncertain. The CDR3 spans 19 residues. With 0 bases removed from V and 0 bases from J, the gap between germline ends came to 16 bases. CDR3 region: CARSLAAGGLSSYNSPLHF. CDR3 DNA: TGTGCCAGAAGCTTGGCCGCCGGGGGGCTCAGCTCCTATAATTCACCCCTCCACTTT.

In its sample, this clone was seen a few times. This chain links TRBV5-1 with TRBJ1-1; possible D gene TRBD1, 6 bases. Germline CDR1 is SGHRS and CDR2 is YFSETQ. CDR3 length: 15 amino acids. The germline V and J ends were trimmed by 5 bases and 0 bases, with 14 bases remaining between them. The CDR3 region has the DNA TGCGCCAGCAGTTTGACGGGGGGCTTGAACACTGAAGCTTTCTTT. Protein product: CASSLTGGLNTEAFF.

This chain links TRBV20-1 with TRBJ2-5; D gene ambiguous. CDR3 length: 10 amino acids. The germline V gene encodes CDR1 DFQATT and CDR2 SNEGSKA (reference sequence). Trimming cost V 5 bases and J 3 bases, with 4 bases left between them. CDR3 bases: TGCAGTGCTTGGGAAGAGACCCAGTACTTC. It translates to CSAWEETQYF.

The gene calls are TRBV30 and TRBJ2-5; TRBD2 agrees at 7 bases. Losses at the gene ends were 3 bases for V and 4 bases for J; bases not matched to a gene: 2. There are 12 residues in the CDR3. The germline V gene encodes CDR1 GTSNPN and CDR2 SVGIG (reference sequence). CDR3 sequence reads: CAWSLAAETQYF. Written as DNA, the CDR3 is TGTGCCTGGAGCCTAGCGGCAGAGACCCAGTACTTC.

The chain carries TRBV6-5 and TRBJ2-1; a possible D gene is TRBD2 (6 bases). The CDR3 sequence is 13 residues long. V gave up 6 bases and J gave up 7 bases, with 13 bases separating them. Germline loops: CDR1 MNHEY, CDR2 SVGAGI. The CDR3 nucleotides are TGTGCCAGCAGCGTCGGACGGGGGAATGAGCAGTTCTTC. Protein sequence: CASSVGRGNEQFF.

V gene TRBV5-1 combines with J gene TRBJ2-7; maybe TRBD2 (5 bases). This CDR3 has 13 amino acids. Germline CDR1 is SGHRS and CDR2 is YFSETQ. V was shortened by 4 bases and J by 5 bases, with 13 bases between the two germline ends. The CDR3 coding sequence is TGCGCCAGCAGCGTGGAAGCGGTGGACGAGCAGTACTTC. It yields the protein CASSVEAVDEQYF. The full variable domain, rest sourced from reference TRBV5-1 and TRBJ2-7, is KAGVTQTPRYLIKTRGQQVTLSCSPISGHRSVSWYQQTPGQGLQFLFEYFSETQRNKGNFPGRFSGRQFSNSRSEMNVSTLELGDSALYLCASSVEAVDEQYFGPGTRLTVT.

The chain links TRBV7-9 to TRBJ2-7; 10 nucleotides match TRBD1. CDR3 length: 14 amino acids. The V and J ends lost 5 bases and 5 bases, in that order; junction bases with no gene match: 6. Per the germline V gene, CDR1 is SEHNR and CDR2 is FQNEAQ (reference sequence). CDR3 loop: CASSHRQGADEQYF. In DNA, the CDR3 is TGTGCCAGCAGCCACCGACAGGGGGCCGACGAGCAGTACTTC.

On this clone: A read error may produce the germline difference seen at one junction end. The chain combines TRBV7-7 with TRBJ2-1; 9 bases are shared with TRBD2. CDR1 SSHAT and CDR2 FNYEAQ come from the germline V gene (reference sequence). The CDR3 totals 13 residues. Written as DNA, the CDR3 is TGTGCTAGCAGCTTCCTGAGCGGGGGGGAGCAGTTCTTC. Its protein product is CASSFLSGGEQFF.

This clone was counted once. The genes are TRBV14 and TRBJ2-1; D call uncertain. Trimming stripped 6 bases from V and 6 bases from J, with 9 bases between. The length of the CDR3 is 12 residues. CDR1 and CDR2 (germline): SGHDN, FVKESK. The CDR3 coding sequence is TGTGCCAGCAGTGGCTATTCCAATGAGCAGTTCTTC. It specifies CASSGYSNEQFF.

The chain uses TRBV19 and TRBJ2-7; D call uncertain. Germline lookup yields CDR1 LNHDA and CDR2 SQIVND (reference sequence). The CDR3 runs to 14 residues. With 4 bases removed from V and 0 bases from J, the gap between germline ends came to 10 bases. The CDR3 nucleotides are TGTGCCAGTAGTAACGGGCAGAGCTCCTACGAGCAGTACTTC. This encodes CASSNGQSSYEQYF.

The gene calls are TRBV5-4 and TRBJ2-3; D uncertain. V was shortened by 0 bases and J by 0 bases, with 14 bases between the two germline ends. The CDR3 length is 17 residues. Germline CDR1 reads SGHNT; CDR2 reads YYREEE (reference sequence). CDR3 sequence reads: CASSLGASEISTDTQYF. Written as DNA, the CDR3 is TGTGCCAGCAGCTTGGGGGCGAGCGAAATTAGCACAGATACGCAGTATTTT.

The V call is TRBV5-1, the J call TRBJ2-7; the match to TRBD2 covers 7 bases. The germline V gene encodes CDR1 SGHRS and CDR2 YFSETQ. The CDR3 length is 15 residues. J was trimmed by 10 bases and V by 4 bases; bases with no gene match: 17. CDR3 protein: CASSPKLVPSGAQYF. The CDR3 region has the DNA TGCGCCAGCAGCCCCAAACTGGTGCCTAGCGGAGCTCAGTACTTC.

The J gene is TRBJ2-1, the V gene TRBV20-1; TRBD1 matches 7 bases. Trimming took 5 bases from V and 8 from J; bases not matched to a gene: 3. This CDR3 contains 11 residues. The germline V gene has CDR1 DFQATT and CDR2 SNEGSKA (reference sequence). CDR3 DNA sequence: TGCAGTGCTCGACAGGGTCATGAGCAGTTCTTC. It yields the protein CSARQGHEQFF.

V usage is TRBV19 and J usage is TRBJ1-3, with D possibly matching TRBD1 (5 bases). The germline V gene encodes CDR1 LNHDA and CDR2 SQIVND (reference sequence). V was pared by 5 bases and J by 0 bases, with 11 bases between. There are 15 residues in the CDR3. The CDR3 spells CASSRQGPSGNTIYF. Written as DNA, the CDR3 is TGTGCCAGTAGTCGGCAGGGACCCTCTGGAAACACCATATATTTT.

The chain employs TRBV7-2 and TRBJ1-2; 9 bases map to TRBD1. This CDR3 contains 15 residues. Germline loops: CDR1 SGHTA, CDR2 FQGNSA. The V segment lost 5 bases and the J segment 7 bases; nucleotides outside the gene matches: 11. Written as DNA, the CDR3 is TGTGCCAGCAGCGCCGGGACAGGGAACCGCGGTGGCTACACCTTC. Its translation is CASSAGTGNRGGYTF. Full variable domain (remainder filled in from reference TRBV7-2 and TRBJ1-2): GAGVSQSPSNKVTEKGKDVELRCDPISGHTALYWYRQSLGQGLEFLIYFQGNSAPDKSGLPSDRFSAERTGGSVSTLTIQRTQQEDSAVYLCASSAGTGNRGGYTFGSGTRLTVV.